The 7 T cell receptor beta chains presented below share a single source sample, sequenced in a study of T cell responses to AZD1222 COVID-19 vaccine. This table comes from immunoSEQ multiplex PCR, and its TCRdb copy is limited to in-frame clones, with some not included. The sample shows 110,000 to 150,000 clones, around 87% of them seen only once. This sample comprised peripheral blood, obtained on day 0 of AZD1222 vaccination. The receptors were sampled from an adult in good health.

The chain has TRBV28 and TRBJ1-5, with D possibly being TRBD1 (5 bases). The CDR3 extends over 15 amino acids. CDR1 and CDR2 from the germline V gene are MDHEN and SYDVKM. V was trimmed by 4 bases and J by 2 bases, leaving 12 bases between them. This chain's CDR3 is CASSSVGQRNQPQHF. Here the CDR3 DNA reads TGTGCCAGCAGTTCCGTGGGGCAACGCAATCAGCCCCAGCATTTT.

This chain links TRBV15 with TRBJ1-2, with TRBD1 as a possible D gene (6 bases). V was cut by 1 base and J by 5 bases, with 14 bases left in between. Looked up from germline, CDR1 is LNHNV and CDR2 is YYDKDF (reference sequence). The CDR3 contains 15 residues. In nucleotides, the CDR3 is TGTGCCACCAGCAGAGTTCCGGGGGCGCAATATGGCTACACCTTC. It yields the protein CATSRVPGAQYGYTF.

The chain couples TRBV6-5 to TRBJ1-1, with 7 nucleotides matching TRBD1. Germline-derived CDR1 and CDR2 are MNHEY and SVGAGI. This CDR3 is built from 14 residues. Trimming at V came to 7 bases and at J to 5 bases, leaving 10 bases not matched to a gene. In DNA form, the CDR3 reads TGTGCCAGCACCACCAGGGGGGCACAGACTGAAGCTTTCTTT. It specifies CASTTRGAQTEAFF.

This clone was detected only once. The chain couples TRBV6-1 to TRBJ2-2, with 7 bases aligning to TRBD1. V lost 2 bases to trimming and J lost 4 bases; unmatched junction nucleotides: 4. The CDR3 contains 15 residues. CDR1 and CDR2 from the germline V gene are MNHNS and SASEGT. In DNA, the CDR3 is TGTGCCAGCAGTGAAAACAGGGGTGGCACCGGGGAGCTGTTTTTT. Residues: CASSENRGGTGELFF.

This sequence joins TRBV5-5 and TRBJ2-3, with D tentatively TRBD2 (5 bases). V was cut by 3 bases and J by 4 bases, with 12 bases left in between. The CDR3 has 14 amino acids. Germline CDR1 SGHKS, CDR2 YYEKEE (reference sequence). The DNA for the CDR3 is TGTGCCAGCAGCTGGAGGACTTCGGCAGATACGCAGTATTTT. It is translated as CASSWRTSADTQYF.

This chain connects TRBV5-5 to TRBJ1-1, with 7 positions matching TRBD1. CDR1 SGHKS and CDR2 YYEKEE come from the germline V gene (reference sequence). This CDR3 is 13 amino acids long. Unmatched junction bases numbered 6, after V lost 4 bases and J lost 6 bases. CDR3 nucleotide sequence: TGTGCCAGCAGCACGCTACAGGGGCCTGAAGCTTTCTTT. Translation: CASSTLQGPEAFF.

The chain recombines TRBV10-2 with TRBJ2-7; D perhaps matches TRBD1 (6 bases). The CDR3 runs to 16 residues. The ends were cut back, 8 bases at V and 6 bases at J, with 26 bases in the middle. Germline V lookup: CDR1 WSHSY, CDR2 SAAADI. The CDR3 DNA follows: TGCGCCAGCGTAACGAGTCTGCAGGGGATACAAGGCGAGCAGTACTTC. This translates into CASVTSLQGIQGEQYF.